Sequencing of this T cell receptor (beta chain) was carried out in a study of cytomegalovirus exposure and HLA in healthy donors. Regarding the study as a whole: According to an earlier analysis, most TCR beta V segments yielded productive rearrangements about 87% or about 30% of the time. After further analysis at a later stage, 16,951 TCR beta sequences were associated with HLA alleles at 0.05 false discovery rate.

A multiplex PCR was run with 60 Vbeta primers and 13 Jbeta primers. Some clones are missing from TCRdb's copy, which holds only in-frame ones; the method was immunoSEQ multiplex PCR. The sample comprises some 170,000 clones, roughly 79% of which are singletons, and roughly 4.4% rests with the top ten. This clone was found once. Its antigen is currently unknown. Unmatched junction bases numbered 5, after V lost 5 bases and J lost 2 bases. CDR1 and CDR2 (germline): SGHVS, FQNEAQ. CDR3 length equals 15 residues. This clonotype was obtained from a woman aged 18-35 years in good health and CMV-seropositive. This chain uses TRBV7-8 with TRBJ1-5, with TRBD1 identical over 8 bases. The sequenced sample consisted of PBMCs. CDR3 sequence reads: CASSSNRGGNQPQHF. The CDR3, as DNA: TGTGCCAGCAGCAGTAACAGGGGGGGCAATCAGCCCCAGCATTTT.